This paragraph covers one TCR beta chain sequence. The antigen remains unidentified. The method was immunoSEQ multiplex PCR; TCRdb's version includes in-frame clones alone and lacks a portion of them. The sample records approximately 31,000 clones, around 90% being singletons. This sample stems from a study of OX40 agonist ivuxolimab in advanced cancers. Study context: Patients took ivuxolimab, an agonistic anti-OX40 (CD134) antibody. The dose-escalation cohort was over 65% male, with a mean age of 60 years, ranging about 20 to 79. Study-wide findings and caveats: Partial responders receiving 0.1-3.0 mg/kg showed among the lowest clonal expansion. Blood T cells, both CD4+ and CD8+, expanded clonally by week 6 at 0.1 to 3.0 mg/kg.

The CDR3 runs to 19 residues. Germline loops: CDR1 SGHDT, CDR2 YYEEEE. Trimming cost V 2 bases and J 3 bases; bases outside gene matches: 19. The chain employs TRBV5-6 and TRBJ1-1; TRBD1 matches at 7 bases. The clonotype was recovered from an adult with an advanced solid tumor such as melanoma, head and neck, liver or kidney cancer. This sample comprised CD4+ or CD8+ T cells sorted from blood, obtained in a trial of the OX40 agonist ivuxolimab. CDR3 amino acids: CASSLRFRRDSGDDTEAFF. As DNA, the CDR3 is TGTGCCAGCAGCTTAAGGTTTAGGAGGGACAGTGGGGACGACACTGAAGCTTTCTTT.